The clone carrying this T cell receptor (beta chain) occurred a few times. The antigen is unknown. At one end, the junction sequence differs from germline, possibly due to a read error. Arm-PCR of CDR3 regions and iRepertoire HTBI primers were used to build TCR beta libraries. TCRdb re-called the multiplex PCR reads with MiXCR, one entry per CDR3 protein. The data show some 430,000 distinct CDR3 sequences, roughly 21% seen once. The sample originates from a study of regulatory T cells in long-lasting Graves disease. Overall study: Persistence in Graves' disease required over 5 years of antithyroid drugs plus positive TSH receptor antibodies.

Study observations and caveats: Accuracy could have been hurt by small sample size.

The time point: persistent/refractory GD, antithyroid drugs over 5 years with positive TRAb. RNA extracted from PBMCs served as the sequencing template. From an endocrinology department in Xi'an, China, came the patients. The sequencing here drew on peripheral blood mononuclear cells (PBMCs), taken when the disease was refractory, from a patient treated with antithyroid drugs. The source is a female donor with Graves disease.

The CDR3: CASSRLGSGGDYGHTF. For the CDR3, the DNA is TGTGCCAGCAGCCGACTAGGGTCCGGGGGCGACTATGGCCACACCTTC. J is TRBJ1-2 and V is TRBV12-3 or TRBV12-4; D may be TRBD1 (6 bases). This CDR3 has 16 residues.